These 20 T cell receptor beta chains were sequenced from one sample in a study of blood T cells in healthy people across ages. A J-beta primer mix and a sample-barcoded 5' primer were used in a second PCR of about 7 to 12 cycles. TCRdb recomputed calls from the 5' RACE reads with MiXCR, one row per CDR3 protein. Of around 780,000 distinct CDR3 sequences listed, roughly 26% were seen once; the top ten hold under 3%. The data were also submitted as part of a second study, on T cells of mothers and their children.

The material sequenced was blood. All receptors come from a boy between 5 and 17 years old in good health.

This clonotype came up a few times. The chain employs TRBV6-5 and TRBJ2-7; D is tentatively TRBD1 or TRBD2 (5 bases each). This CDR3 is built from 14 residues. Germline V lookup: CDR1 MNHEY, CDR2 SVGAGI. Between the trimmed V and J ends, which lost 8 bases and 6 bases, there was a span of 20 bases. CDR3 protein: CASGSGTSAFEQYF. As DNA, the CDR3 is TGTGCCAGCGGTTCCGGGACCTCCGCCTTCGAGCAGTACTTC.

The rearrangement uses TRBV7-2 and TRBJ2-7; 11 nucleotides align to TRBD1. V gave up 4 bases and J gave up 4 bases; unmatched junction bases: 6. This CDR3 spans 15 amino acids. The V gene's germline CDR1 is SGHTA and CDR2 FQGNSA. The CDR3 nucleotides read TGTGCCAGCAGCTCGGACAGGGGGCTTATTTACGAGCAGTACTTC. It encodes CASSSDRGLIYEQYF.

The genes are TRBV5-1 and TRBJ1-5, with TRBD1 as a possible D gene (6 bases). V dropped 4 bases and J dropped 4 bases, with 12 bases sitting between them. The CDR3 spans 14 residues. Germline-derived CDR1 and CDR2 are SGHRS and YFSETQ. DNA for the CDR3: TGCGCCAGCAGCGTGGACAGCGCTAATCAGCCCCAGCATTTT. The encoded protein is CASSVDSANQPQHF. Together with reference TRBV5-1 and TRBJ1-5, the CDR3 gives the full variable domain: KAGVTQTPRYLIKTRGQQVTLSCSPISGHRSVSWYQQTPGQGLQFLFEYFSETQRNKGNFPGRFSGRQFSNSRSEMNVSTLELGDSALYLCASSVDSANQPQHFGDGTRLSIL.

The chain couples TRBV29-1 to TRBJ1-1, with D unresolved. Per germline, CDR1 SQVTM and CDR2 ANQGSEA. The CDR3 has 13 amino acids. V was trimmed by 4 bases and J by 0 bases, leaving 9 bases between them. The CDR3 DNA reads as TGCAGCGTTGTTGGCAGGATGAACACTGAAGCTTTCTTT. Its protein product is CSVVGRMNTEAFF.

The chain's CDR3 is CASSQRTGSDRPQHF. The CDR3 DNA reads as TGTGCCAGCTCACAACGGACAGGATCAGATCGGCCCCAGCATTTT. The chain has TRBV18 and TRBJ1-5; 7 bases line up with TRBD1. The CDR3 runs 15 residues. CDR1 is KGHSH, CDR2 LQKENI, per germline. The junction had 12 bases not matched to a gene; V was cut back by 4 bases and J by 9 bases.

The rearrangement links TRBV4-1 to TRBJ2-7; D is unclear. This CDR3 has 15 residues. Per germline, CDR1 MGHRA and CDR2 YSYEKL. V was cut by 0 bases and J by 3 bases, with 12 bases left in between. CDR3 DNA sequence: TGCGCCAGCAGCCAAGACCAGGCCCTATACTACGAGCAGTACTTC. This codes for CASSQDQALYYEQYF.

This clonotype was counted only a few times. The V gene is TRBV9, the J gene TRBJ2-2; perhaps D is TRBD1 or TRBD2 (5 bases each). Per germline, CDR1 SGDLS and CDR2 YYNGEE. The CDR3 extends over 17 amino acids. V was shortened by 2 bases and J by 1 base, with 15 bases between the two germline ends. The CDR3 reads CASSVDPGRWNTGELFF. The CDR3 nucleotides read TGTGCCAGCAGCGTTGACCCGGGACGGTGGAACACCGGGGAGCTGTTTTTT.

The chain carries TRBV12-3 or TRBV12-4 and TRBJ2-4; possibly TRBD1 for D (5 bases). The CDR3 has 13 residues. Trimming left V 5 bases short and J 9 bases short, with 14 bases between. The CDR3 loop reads CASSPRARGIQYF. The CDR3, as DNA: TGTGCCAGCAGTCCCAGGGCTCGCGGCATTCAGTACTTC.

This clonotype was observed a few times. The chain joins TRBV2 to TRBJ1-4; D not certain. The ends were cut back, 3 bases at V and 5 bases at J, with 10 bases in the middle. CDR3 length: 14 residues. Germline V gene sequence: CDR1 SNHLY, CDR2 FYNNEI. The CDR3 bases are TGTGCCAGCAGTGAGGCGAGGCGGAATGAAAAACTGTTTTTT. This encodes CASSEARRNEKLFF.

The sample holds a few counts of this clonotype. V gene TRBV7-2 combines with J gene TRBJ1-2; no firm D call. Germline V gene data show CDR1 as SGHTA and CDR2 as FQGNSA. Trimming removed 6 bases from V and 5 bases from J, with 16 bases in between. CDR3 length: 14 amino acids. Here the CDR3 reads CASSSPYTEYGYTF. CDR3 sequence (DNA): TGTGCCAGCAGTTCCCCTTATACTGAATATGGCTACACCTTC.

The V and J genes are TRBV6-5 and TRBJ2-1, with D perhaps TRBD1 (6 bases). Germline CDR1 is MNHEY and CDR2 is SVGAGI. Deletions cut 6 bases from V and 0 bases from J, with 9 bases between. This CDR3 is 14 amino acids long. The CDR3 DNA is TGTGCCAGCAGAACAGGGATCTCCTACAATGAGCAGTTCTTC. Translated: CASRTGISYNEQFF.

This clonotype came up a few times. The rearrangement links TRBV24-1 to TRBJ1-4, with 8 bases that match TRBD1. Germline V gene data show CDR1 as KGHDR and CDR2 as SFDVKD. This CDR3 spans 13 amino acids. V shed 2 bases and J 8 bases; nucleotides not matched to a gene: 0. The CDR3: CATSDWTGEKLFF. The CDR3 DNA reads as TGTGCCACCAGTGATTGGACAGGGGAAAAACTGTTTTTT.

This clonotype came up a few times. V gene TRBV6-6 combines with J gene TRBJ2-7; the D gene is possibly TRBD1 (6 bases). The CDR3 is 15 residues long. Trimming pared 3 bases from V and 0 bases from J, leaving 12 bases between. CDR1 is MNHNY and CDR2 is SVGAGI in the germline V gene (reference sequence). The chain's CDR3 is CASSYGGPLSYEQYF. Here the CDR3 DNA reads TGTGCCAGCAGTTATGGGGGCCCCCTCTCCTACGAGCAGTACTTC.

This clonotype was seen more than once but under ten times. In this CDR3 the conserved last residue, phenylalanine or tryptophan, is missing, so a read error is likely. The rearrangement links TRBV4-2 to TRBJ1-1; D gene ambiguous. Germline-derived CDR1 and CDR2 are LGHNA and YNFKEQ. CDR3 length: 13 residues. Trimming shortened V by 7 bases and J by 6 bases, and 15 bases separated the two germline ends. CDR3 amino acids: CASTLFGVSEAFS. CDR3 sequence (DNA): TGTGCCAGCACCCTCTTCGGCGTATCTGAAGCTTTCTCT.

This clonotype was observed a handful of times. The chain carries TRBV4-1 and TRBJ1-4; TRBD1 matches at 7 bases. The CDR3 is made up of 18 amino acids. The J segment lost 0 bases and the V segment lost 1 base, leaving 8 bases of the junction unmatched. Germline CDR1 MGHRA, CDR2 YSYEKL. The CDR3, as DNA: TGCGCCAGCAGCCAAGTTCCGGGACAGATATCAACTAATGAAAAACTGTTTTTT. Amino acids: CASSQVPGQISTNEKLFF.

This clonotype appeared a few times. CDR3 sequence reads: CSAPQRAGPKYNEQFF. As DNA, the CDR3 is TGCAGTGCTCCACAGAGGGCAGGGCCTAAGTACAATGAGCAGTTCTTC. The V gene is TRBV20-1, the J gene TRBJ2-1; D is possibly TRBD1 or TRBD2 (5 bases each). In germline, CDR1 is DFQATT, CDR2 SNEGSKA (reference sequence). V lost 5 bases and J lost 4, with 21 bases in between. This CDR3 has 16 amino acids.

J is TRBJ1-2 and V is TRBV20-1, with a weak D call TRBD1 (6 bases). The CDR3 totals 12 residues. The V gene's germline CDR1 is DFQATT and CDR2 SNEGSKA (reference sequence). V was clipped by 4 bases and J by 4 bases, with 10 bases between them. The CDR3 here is CSAKQGVYGYTF. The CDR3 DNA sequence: TGCAGTGCTAAACAGGGCGTCTATGGCTACACCTTC.

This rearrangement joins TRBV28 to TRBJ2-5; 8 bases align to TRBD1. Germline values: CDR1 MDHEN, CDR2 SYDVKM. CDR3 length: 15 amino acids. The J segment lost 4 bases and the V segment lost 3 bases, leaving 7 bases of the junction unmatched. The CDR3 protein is CASSLGTGTVETQYF. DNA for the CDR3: TGTGCCAGCAGTTTGGGGACAGGAACGGTAGAGACCCAGTACTTC.

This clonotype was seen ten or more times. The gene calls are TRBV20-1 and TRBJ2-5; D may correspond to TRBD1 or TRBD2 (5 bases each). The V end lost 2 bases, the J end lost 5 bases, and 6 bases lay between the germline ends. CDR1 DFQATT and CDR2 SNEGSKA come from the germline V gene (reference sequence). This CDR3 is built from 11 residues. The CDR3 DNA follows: TGCAGTGCTAGATGGGGGGAGACCCAGTACTTC. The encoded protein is CSARWGETQYF.

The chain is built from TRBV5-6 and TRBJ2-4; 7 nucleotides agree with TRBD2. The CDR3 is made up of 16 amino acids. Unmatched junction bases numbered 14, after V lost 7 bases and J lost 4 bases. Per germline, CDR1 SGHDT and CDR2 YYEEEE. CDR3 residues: CASASVVGGIKNIQYF. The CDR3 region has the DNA TGTGCCAGCGCCTCAGTAGTGGGGGGGATAAAAAACATTCAGTACTTC.